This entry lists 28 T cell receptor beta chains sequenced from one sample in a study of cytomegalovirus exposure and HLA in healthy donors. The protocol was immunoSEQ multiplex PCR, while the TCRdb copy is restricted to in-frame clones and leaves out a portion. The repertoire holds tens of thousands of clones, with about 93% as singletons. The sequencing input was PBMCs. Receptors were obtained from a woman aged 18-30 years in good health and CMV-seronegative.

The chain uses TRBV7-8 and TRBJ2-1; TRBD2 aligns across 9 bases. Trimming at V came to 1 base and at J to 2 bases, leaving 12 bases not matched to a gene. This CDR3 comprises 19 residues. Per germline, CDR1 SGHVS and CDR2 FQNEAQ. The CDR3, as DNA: TGTGCCAGCAGCTTAGTAATTAGCGGGAGACGCTCCCCCTACAATGAGCAGTTCTTC. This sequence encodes CASSLVISGRRSPYNEQFF.

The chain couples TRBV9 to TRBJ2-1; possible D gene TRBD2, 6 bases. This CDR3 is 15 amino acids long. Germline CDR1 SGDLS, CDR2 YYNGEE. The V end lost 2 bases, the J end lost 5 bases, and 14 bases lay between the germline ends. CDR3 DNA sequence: TGTGCCAGCAGCGTTCGTACCGCTAGCGACAATGAGCAGTTCTTC. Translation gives CASSVRTASDNEQFF.

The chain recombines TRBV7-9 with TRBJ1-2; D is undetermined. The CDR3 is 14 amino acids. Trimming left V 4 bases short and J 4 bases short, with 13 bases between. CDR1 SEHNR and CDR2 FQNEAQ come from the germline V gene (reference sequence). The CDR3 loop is CASSSDNPTYGYTF. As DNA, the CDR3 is TGTGCCAGCAGCTCAGATAACCCAACCTATGGCTACACCTTC.

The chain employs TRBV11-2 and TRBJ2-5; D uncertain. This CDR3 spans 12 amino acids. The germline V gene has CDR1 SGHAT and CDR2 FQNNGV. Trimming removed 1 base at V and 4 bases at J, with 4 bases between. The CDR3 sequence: CASSLGRETQYF. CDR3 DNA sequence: TGTGCCAGCAGCTTAGGTCGAGAGACCCAGTACTTC.

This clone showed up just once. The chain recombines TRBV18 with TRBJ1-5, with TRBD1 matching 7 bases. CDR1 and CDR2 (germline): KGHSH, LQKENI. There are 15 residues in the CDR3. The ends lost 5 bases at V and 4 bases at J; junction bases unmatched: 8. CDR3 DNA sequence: TGTGCCAGCTCAACAACCGACAGGGCAAATCAGCCCCAGCATTTT. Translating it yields CASSTTDRANQPQHF.

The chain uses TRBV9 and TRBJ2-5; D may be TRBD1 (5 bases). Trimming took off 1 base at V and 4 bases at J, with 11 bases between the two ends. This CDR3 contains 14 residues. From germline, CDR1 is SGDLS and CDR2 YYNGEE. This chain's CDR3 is CASSVSREGETQYF. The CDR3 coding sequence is TGTGCCAGCAGCGTAAGCAGGGAAGGAGAGACCCAGTACTTC.

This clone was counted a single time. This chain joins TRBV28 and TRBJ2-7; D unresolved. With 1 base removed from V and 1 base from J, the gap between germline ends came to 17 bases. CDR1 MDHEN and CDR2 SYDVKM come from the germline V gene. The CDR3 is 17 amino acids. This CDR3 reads CASSLFALGRASYEQYF. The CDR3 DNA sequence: TGTGCCAGCAGTTTATTCGCCTTGGGCCGTGCGTCCTACGAGCAGTACTTC.

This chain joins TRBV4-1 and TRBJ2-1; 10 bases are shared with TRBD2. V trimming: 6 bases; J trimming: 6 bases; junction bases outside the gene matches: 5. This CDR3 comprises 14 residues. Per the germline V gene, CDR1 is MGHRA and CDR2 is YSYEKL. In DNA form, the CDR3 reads TGCGCCAGCAGTTCAGCGGGGGGGGTCAATGAGCAGTTCTTC. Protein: CASSSAGGVNEQFF.

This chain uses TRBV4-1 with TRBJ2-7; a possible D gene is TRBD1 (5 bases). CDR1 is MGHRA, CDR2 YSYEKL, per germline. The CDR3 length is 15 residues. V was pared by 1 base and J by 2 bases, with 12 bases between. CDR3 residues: CASSQVDSGPYEQYF. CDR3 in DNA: TGCGCCAGCAGCCAAGTTGACAGTGGGCCCTACGAGCAGTACTTC.

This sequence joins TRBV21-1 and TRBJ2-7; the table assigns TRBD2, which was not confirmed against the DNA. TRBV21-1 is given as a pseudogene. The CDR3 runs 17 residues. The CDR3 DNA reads TGTGCCAGCAGCAATTGCGGGACTCCAATTAGGCCCTACGAGCAGTACTTC. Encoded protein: CASSNCGTPIRPYEQYF.

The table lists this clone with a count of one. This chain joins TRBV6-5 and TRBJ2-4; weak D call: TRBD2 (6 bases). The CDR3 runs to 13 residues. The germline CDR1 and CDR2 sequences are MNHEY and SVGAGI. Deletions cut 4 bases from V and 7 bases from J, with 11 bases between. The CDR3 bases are TGTGCCAGCAGTTCCGGGGGATTCAACATTCAGTACTTC. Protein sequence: CASSSGGFNIQYF.

The CDR3 sequence: CAWSPGPRTEAFF. For the CDR3, the DNA is TGTGCCTGGAGTCCGGGTCCTCGGACTGAAGCTTTCTTT. This rearrangement joins TRBV30 to TRBJ1-1; D ambiguous. Per germline, CDR1 GTSNPN and CDR2 SVGIG (reference sequence). The CDR3 runs 13 residues. V was shortened by 2 bases and J by 5 bases, with 12 bases between the two germline ends.

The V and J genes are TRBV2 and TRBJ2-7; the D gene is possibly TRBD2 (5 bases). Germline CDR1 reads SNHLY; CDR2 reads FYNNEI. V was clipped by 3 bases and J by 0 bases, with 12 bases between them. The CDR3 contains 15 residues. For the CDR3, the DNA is TGTGCCAGCAGTGAGGTGAGCGGAAGCTCCTACGAGCAGTACTTC. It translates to CASSEVSGSSYEQYF.

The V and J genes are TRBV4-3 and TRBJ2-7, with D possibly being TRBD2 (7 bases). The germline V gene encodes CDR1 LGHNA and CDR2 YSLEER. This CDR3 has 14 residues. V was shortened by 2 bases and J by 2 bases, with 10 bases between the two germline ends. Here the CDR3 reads CASSQYGGPYEQYF. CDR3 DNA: TGCGCCAGCAGCCAATACGGGGGGCCCTACGAGCAGTACTTC.

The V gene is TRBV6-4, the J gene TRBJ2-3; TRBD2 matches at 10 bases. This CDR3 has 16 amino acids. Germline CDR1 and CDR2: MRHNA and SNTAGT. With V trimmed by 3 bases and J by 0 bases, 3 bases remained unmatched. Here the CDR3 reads CASSELAGTSTDTQYF. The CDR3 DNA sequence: TGTGCCAGCAGTGAACTAGCGGGGACTAGCACAGATACGCAGTATTTT.

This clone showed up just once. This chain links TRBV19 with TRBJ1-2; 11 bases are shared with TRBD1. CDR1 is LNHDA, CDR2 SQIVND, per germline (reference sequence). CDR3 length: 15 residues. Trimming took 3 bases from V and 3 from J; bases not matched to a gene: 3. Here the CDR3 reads CASSIGDRGDYGYTF. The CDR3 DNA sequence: TGTGCCAGTAGTATCGGGGACAGGGGGGACTATGGCTACACCTTC.

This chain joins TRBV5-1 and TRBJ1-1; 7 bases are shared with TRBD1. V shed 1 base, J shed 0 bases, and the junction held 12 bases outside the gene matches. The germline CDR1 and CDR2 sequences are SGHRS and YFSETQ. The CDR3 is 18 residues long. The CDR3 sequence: CASSLTKPRGTMNTEAFF. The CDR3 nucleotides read TGCGCCAGCAGCTTGACGAAGCCCAGGGGGACGATGAACACTGAAGCTTTCTTT.

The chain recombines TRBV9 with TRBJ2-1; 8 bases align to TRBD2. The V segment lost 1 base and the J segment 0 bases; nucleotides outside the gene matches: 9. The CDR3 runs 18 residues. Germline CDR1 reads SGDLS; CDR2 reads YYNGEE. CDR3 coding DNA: TGTGCCAGCAGCGTAAATCGCGGGAGGCCTCACTCCTACAATGAGCAGTTCTTC. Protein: CASSVNRGRPHSYNEQFF.

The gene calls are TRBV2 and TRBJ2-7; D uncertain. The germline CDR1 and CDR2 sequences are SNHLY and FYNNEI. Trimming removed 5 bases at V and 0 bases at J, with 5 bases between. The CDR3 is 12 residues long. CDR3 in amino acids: CASSLSSYEQYF. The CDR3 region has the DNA TGTGCCAGCAGTCTCAGCTCCTACGAGCAGTACTTC. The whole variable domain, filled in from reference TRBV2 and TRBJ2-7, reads EPEVTQTPSHQVTQMGQEVILRCVPISNHLYFYWYRQILGQKVEFLVSFYNNEISEKSEIFDDQFSVERPDGSNFTLKIRSTKLEDSAMYFCASSLSSYEQYFGPGTRLTVT.

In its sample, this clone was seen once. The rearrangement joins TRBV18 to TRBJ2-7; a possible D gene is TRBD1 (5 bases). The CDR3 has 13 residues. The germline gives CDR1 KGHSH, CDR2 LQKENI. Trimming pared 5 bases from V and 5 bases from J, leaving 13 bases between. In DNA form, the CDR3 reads TGTGCCAGCTCAGCTAGAGAGACAGACGAGCAGTACTTC. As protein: CASSARETDEQYF. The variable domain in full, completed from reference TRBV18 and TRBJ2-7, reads NAGVMQNPRHLVRRRGQEARLRCSPMKGHSHVYWYRQLPEEGLKFMVYLQKENIIDESGMPKERFSAEFPKEGPSILRIQQVVRGDSAAYFCASSARETDEQYFGPGTRLTVT.

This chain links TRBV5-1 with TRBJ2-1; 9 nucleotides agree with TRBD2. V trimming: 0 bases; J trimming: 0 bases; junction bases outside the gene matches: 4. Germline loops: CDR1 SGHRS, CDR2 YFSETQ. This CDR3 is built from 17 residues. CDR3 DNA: TGCGCCAGCAGCTTGGTAAGCGGGGGGTTCTCCTACAATGAGCAGTTCTTC. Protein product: CASSLVSGGFSYNEQFF.

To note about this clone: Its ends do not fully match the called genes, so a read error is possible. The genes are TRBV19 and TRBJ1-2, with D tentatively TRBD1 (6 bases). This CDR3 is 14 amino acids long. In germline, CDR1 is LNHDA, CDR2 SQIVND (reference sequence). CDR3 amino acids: CASTISDRDYGYTF. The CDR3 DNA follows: TGTGCCAGTACTATATCGGACAGAGACTATGGCTACACCTTC.

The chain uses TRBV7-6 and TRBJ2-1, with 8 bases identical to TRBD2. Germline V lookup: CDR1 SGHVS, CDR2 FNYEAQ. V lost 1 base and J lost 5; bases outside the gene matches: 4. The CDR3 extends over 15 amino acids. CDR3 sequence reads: CASSLVISGDNEQFF. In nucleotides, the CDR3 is TGTGCCAGCAGCTTAGTAATTAGCGGGGACAATGAGCAGTTCTTC.

The CDR3 DNA sequence: TGTGCCAGCGCCTTCCAGGGTAGCGGGAGTTACAATGAGCAGTTCTTC. Translated, it gives CASAFQGSGSYNEQFF. The gene calls are TRBV27 and TRBJ2-1; 9 bases are a match to TRBD2. Germline CDR1 reads MNHEY; CDR2 reads SMNVEV (reference sequence). Trimming took 8 bases from V and 4 from J; bases not matched to a gene: 12. The CDR3 is 16 amino acids.

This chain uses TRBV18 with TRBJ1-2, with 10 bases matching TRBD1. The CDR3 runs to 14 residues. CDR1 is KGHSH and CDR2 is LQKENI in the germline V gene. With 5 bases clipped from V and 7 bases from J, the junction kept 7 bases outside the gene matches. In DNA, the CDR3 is TGTGCCAGCTCATCCGGGGGACAGGGGTTTGGCTACACCTTC. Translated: CASSSGGQGFGYTF.

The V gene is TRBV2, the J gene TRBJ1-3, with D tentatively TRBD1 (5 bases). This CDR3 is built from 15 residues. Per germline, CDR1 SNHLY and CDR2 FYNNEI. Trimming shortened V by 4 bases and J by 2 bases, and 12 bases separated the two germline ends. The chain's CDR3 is CASSATGQTGNTIYF. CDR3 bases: TGTGCCAGCAGTGCAACAGGACAAACTGGAAACACCATATATTTT.

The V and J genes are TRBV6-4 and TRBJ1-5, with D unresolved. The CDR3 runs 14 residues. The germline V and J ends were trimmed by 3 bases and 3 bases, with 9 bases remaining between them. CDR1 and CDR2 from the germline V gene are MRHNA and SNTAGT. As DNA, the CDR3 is TGTGCCAGCAGTGAAGGCGGCTCCAATCAGCCCCAGCATTTT. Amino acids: CASSEGGSNQPQHF.

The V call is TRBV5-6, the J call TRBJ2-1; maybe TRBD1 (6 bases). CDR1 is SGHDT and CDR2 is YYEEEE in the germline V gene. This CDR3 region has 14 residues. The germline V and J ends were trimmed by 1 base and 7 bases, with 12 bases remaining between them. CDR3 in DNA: TGTGCCAGCAGCTTGTCAGGGGCTTGGAATGAGCAGTTCTTC. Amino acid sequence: CASSLSGAWNEQFF.